This is a list of T cell receptor beta chains from one sample in a study of T cells in Graves' hyperthyroidism and ophthalmopathy. TCRdb reprocessed the multiplex PCR reads via MiXCR and lists one record per CDR3 protein. The sample holds more than 250,000 distinct CDR3 sequences, about 16% seen once. Sequences were obtained from blood. Source of these receptors: a woman in her forties or fifties with Graves' hyperthyroidism that later progressed to Graves' ophthalmopathy. The CDR3 runs from the conserved cysteine through the conserved F or W. A D gene is named only where the DNA matches it firmly. Size tells how often a clone was seen (once, few, many) or the class of an expanded clone, and some rows leave it out.

NA,TRBV5-1,TRBJ1-2,many,CASSTVQGSNYGYTF,TGCGCCAGCAGCACCGTACAGGGATCCAACTATGGCTACACCTTC
NA,TRBV18,TRBJ2-1,many,CASSPLAMSSYNEQFF,TGTGCCAGCTCACCACTAGCGATGAGCTCCTACAATGAGCAGTTCTTC
TRBD2,TRBV4-1,TRBJ2-7,many,CASSQRTSGSYEQYF,TGCGCCAGCAGCCAGAGGACTAGCGGGAGCTACGAGCAGTACTTC
NA,TRBV11-2,TRBJ1-6,many,CASRHAMRSYNSPLHF,TGTGCCAGCAGACACGCGATGCGCTCCTATAATTCACCCCTCCACTTT
TRBD2,TRBV20-1,TRBJ2-2,many,CSASSGGRLAGELFF,TGCAGTGCATCCTCAGGCGGGAGGCTCGCCGGGGAGCTGTTTTTT
NA,TRBV18,TRBJ2-1,many,CASSRGGTHNEQFF,TGTGCCAGCTCACGGGGCGGGACTCACAATGAGCAGTTCTTC
TRBD2,TRBV9,TRBJ2-5,NA,CASSVASGEGETQYF,TGTGCCAGCAGCGTAGCTTCGGGGGAGGGAGAGACCCAGTACTTC
NA,TRBV28,TRBJ1-4,many,CASQTAGKSGDEKLFF,TGTGCCAGCCAAACAGCAGGGAAAAGTGGAGATGAAAAACTGTTTTTT
NA,TRBV20-1,TRBJ2-3,few,CSASGTLRHSGTDTQYF,TGCAGTGCTAGCGGGACACTCCGACACAGCGGCACAGATACGCAGTATTTT
NA,TRBV28,TRBJ2-6,few,CASHRAGANVLTF,TGTGCCAGCCACAGGGCTGGGGCCAACGTCCTGACTTTC
NA,TRBV12-3/TRBV12-4,TRBJ2-7,many,CASSLRGQGRSKLGEQYF,TGTGCCAGCAGTTTGCGGGGCCAGGGAAGAAGTAAGCTGGGCGAGCAGTACTTC
NA,TRBV3-1,TRBJ2-7,many,CASSQDSATAYEQYF,TGTGCCAGCAGCCAAGATTCGGCGACAGCATACGAGCAGTACTTC
NA,TRBV4-1,TRBJ2-7,many,CASSQDRGGLSSYEQYF,TGCGCCAGCAGCCAAGATAGGGGAGGTCTCAGCTCCTACGAGCAGTACTTC
TRBD1,TRBV30,TRBJ1-1,many,CAWSSDRDSNTEAFF,TGTGCCTGGAGTTCCGACAGGGACTCGAACACTGAAGCTTTCTTT
NA,TRBV20-1,TRBJ2-7,many,CSARFRDERLGEQYF,TGCAGTGCTAGATTTAGGGACGAGCGGCTGGGAGAGCAGTACTTC
NA,TRBV4-1,TRBJ2-2,NA,CASSQDLGAVDTGELFF,TGCGCCAGCAGCCAAGATCTCGGGGCGGTAGACACCGGGGAGCTGTTTTTT
TRBD1,TRBV28,TRBJ1-2,NA,CASSQTQGDYGYTF,TGTGCCAGCAGTCAAACCCAGGGGGACTATGGCTACACCTTC
NA,TRBV5-1,TRBJ2-1,many,CASSLGLGPTYNEQFF,TGCGCCAGCAGCTTGGGCCTGGGACCCACCTACAATGAGCAGTTCTTC
TRBD2,TRBV20-1,TRBJ2-1,many,CSAPSGTSGTGGYNEQFF,TGCAGTGCCCCCTCCGGGACTAGCGGGACCGGGGGGTACAATGAGCAGTTCTTC
TRBD2,TRBV2,TRBJ2-1,many,CASSDLAGGAVNEQFF,TGTGCCAGCAGTGACTTAGCGGGAGGTGCTGTCAATGAGCAGTTCTTC